Included here is one T cell receptor beta chain sequence, with context. What it binds is unknown. These data originate in a study of cytomegalovirus exposure and HLA in healthy donors. This CDR3 spans 15 amino acids. Germline CDR1 and CDR2: MGHRA and YSYEKL. Trimming removed 7 bases at V and 0 bases at J, with 14 bases between. PCR primers comprised 60 Vbeta and 13 Jbeta primers. Sequencing was performed with immunoSEQ multiplex PCR; in TCRdb, only in-frame clones are kept and a portion is missing. The data show about 98,000 clones, around 78% seen once. Study conclusions and caveats: The authors later linked a missense DCLRE1C variant to TCR beta V- and J-gene trimming. The Asian-associated ancestry cluster reportedly had fewer N-insertions than the roughly 670-donor mean in a later analysis. It was likely that a cluster of highly shared sequence variants was a sequencing artifact. Later analysis found that TCR beta chains associated with HLA were more clonally expanded than other, equally common chains.

The clonotype was recovered from a man aged 40-50 years in good health and CMV-seronegative. Sequencing used PBMCs. The J gene is TRBJ2-3, the V gene TRBV4-1, with unresolved D. The CDR3 loop reads CASTRSVTSTDTQYF. For the CDR3, the DNA is TGCGCCAGCACCCGCTCTGTCACTAGCACAGATACGCAGTATTTT.